The 15 T cell receptor beta chains given below trace back to one sample, sequenced in a study of siplizumab effects on memory and regulatory T cells. The table came from immunoSEQ multiplex PCR; TCRdb's copy has only in-frame clones and leaves some out. The table includes about 63,000 clones, 83% detected once. The sequencing sample was made of memory CD4+ T cells sorted from blood. Source of these receptors: a human donor in good health.

The chain uses TRBV11-3 and TRBJ1-1, with TRBD1 as a possible D gene (6 bases). CDR1 is SGHNT, CDR2 YENEEA, per germline. Trimming stripped 1 base from V and 1 base from J, with 10 bases between. The CDR3 consists of 15 residues. CDR3 nucleotides: TGTGCCAGCAGCTTAGGCACAGGGAGGAACACTGAAGCTTTCTTT. Translation: CASSLGTGRNTEAFF.

The rearrangement joins TRBV6-5 to TRBJ1-3; no clear D gene. Germline V gene data show CDR1 as MNHEY and CDR2 as SVGAGI. This CDR3 spans 14 amino acids. The V end was cut by 6 bases, the J end by 0 bases, with 9 bases between. DNA for the CDR3: TGTGCCAGCAGACGAGGATTCTCTGGAAACACCATATATTTT. Encoded protein: CASRRGFSGNTIYF.

The V and J genes are TRBV2 and TRBJ2-5, with a tentative D call TRBD2 (5 bases). The CDR3 is 12 amino acids. In germline, CDR1 is SNHLY, CDR2 FYNNEI. V lost 7 bases and J lost 7, with 13 bases in between. As DNA, the CDR3 is TGTGCCAGCAAAGAGGTCGGAGGGACCCAGTACTTC. It translates to CASKEVGGTQYF.

This chain joins TRBV11-2 and TRBJ2-1, with D uncertain. The CDR3 runs 10 residues. CDR1 is SGHAT and CDR2 is FQNNGV in the germline V gene. V dropped 5 bases and J dropped 6 bases, with 2 bases sitting between them. Written as DNA, the CDR3 is TGTGCCAGCAGCCCCAATGAGCAGTTCTTC. Amino acid sequence: CASSPNEQFF. Complete variable domain (other parts from reference TRBV11-2 and TRBJ2-1): EAGVAQSPRYKIIEKRQSVAFWCNPISGHATLYWYQQILGQGPKLLIQFQNNGVVDDSQLPKDRFSAERLKGVDSTLKIQPAKLEDSAVYLCASSPNEQFFGPGTRLTVL.

The chain has TRBV23-1 and TRBJ1-1; no clear D gene. TRBV23-1 is an ORF for which the function is uncertain. The CDR3 consists of 11 residues. Trimming left V 8 bases short and J 7 bases short, with 11 bases between. Here the CDR3 reads CASPEQSEAFF. CDR3 DNA sequence: TGCGCCAGCCCCGAACAGAGTGAAGCTTTCTTT.

The chain joins TRBV4-3 to TRBJ2-7; unclear D gene. The V gene lost 3 bases and the J gene lost 8 bases, with 14 bases spanning the gap. CDR3 size: 13 residues. CDR1 is LGHNA, CDR2 YSLEER, per germline. The CDR3 coding sequence is TGCGCCAGCAGCCAGTTGGACCCTCCTCAGCAGTACTTC. It is translated as CASSQLDPPQQYF.

The rearrangement links TRBV6-5 to TRBJ2-1, with D tentatively TRBD1 or TRBD2 (5 bases each). The CDR3 runs to 15 residues. With 6 bases removed from V and 3 bases from J, the gap between germline ends came to 15 bases. Germline V gives CDR1 MNHEY, CDR2 SVGAGI. The CDR3 bases are TGTGCCAGCAGGCCCTCGGGACGGGGCTACAATGAGCAGTTCTTC. Translation: CASRPSGRGYNEQFF.

The rearrangement uses TRBV12-5 and TRBJ1-6; 8 bases agree with TRBD1. The junction had 7 bases not matched to a gene; V was cut back by 2 bases and J by 7 bases. This CDR3 has 16 residues. The germline gives CDR1 LGHNT, CDR2 FRNRAP. The CDR3 reads CASGLSVTGGNSPLHF. CDR3 sequence (DNA): TGTGCTAGTGGTTTGTCCGTTACAGGGGGGAATTCACCCCTCCACTTT.

The chain combines TRBV5-4 with TRBJ2-7; 8 bases are shared with TRBD2. In germline, CDR1 is SGHNT, CDR2 YYREEE (reference sequence). This CDR3 contains 15 residues. With V trimmed by 4 bases and J by 1 base, 7 bases remained unmatched. The CDR3 DNA follows: TGTGCCAGCAGCCGGGGGGGGCAGGAGTCCTACGAGCAGTACTTC. This codes for CASSRGGQESYEQYF.

The chain carries TRBV7-9 and TRBJ2-1, with TRBD1 matching 7 bases. Trimming took 5 bases from V and 4 from J; bases not matched to a gene: 5. Looked up from germline, CDR1 is SEHNR and CDR2 is FQNEAQ (reference sequence). The CDR3 totals 14 residues. This CDR3 is CASSTGTVYNEQFF. The DNA for the CDR3 is TGTGCCAGCAGCACGGGGACAGTGTACAATGAGCAGTTCTTC.

The CDR3 spells CASSDGSQPQHF. CDR3 nucleotides: TGCGCCAGCAGTGACGGTTCTCAGCCCCAGCATTTT. The chain couples TRBV10-1 to TRBJ1-5; D ambiguous. The CDR3 totals 12 residues. CDR1 WNHNN and CDR2 SYGVQD come from the germline V gene (reference sequence). V lost 3 bases and J 6 bases, leaving 6 bases between the germline ends.

The chain is built from TRBV6-1 and TRBJ2-7; tentative D call: TRBD1 (5 bases). This CDR3 is 12 amino acids long. Germline CDR1 and CDR2: MNHNS and SASEGT. Trimming cost V 7 bases and J 1 base, with 8 bases left between them. The CDR3 DNA reads as TGTGCCAGCAACCCAGGGTCCTACGAGCAGTACTTC. This gives the protein CASNPGSYEQYF.

The sample holds a few counts of this clone. J is TRBJ2-7 and V is TRBV15; the D gene is possibly TRBD1 (6 bases). The V end was cut by 2 bases, the J end by 6 bases, with 20 bases between. The CDR3 extends over 16 amino acids. CDR1 and CDR2 from the germline V gene are LNHNV and YYDKDF (reference sequence). CDR3 in amino acids: CATSRYRRLGAGEQYF. In nucleotides, the CDR3 is TGTGCCACCAGCAGATATCGGCGATTGGGGGCAGGCGAGCAGTACTTC.

V and J are TRBV19 and TRBJ2-7, with 7 bases lining up with TRBD2. CDR3 length equals 16 residues. Germline values: CDR1 LNHDA, CDR2 SQIVND (reference sequence). Germline trimming cut 0 bases from V and 2 bases from J; bases unmatched to any gene: 7. The CDR3 loop is CASSIDLSGTPYEQYF. DNA for the CDR3: TGTGCCAGTAGTATAGATCTCAGCGGGACCCCCTACGAGCAGTACTTC.

The chain recombines TRBV6-5 with TRBJ1-2; tentatively, D is TRBD1 (5 bases). There are 14 residues in the CDR3. CDR1 MNHEY and CDR2 SVGAGI come from the germline V gene. V lost 4 bases to trimming and J lost 3 bases, with 12 bases between them. CDR3 DNA sequence: TGTGCCAGCAGTTCCGGGGGAGGTTACTATGGCTACACCTTC. This encodes CASSSGGGYYGYTF.